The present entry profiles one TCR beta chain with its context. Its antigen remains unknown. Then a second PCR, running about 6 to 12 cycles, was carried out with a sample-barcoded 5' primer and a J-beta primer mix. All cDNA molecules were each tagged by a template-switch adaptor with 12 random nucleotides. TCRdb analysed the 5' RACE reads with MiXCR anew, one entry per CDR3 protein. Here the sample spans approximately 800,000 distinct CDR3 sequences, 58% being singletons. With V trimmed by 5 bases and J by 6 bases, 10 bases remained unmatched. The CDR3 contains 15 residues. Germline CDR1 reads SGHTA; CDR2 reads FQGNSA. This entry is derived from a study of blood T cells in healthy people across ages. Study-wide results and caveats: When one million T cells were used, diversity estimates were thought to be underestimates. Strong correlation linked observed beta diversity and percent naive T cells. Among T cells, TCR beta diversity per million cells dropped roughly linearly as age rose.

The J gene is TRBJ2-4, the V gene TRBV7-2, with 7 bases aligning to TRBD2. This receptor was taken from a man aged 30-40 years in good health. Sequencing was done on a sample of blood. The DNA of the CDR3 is TGTGCCAGCAGCCCTAGCGGAATAGGGGTAAACATTCAGTACTTC. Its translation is CASSPSGIGVNIQYF. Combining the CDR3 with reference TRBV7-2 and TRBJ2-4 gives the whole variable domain GAGVSQSPSNKVTEKGKDVELRCDPISGHTALYWYRQSLGQGLEFLIYFQGNSAPDKSGLPSDRFSAERTGGSVSTLTIQRTQQEDSAVYLCASSPSGIGVNIQYFGAGTRLSVL.